The 31 T cell receptor beta chains given below trace back to one sample, sequenced in a study of cytomegalovirus exposure and HLA in healthy donors. Vbeta (60) and Jbeta (13) primers were used in the PCR. Method: immunoSEQ multiplex PCR; TCRdb's copy keeps in-frame clones and lacks some. The sample shows about 210,000 clones, around 78% of them seen only once. The sequenced sample was PBMCs. All receptors come from a woman under 40 in good health and CMV-seropositive.

The chain employs TRBV10-3 and TRBJ2-3; 8 bases are a match to TRBD1. CDR3 size: 13 residues. J was trimmed by 9 bases and V by 8 bases; bases with no gene match: 10. The germline V gene encodes CDR1 ENHRY and CDR2 SYGVKD. CDR3 nucleotide sequence: TGTGCCATCCAGGGGGCAGGGGGCGCGACGCAGTATTTT. Translated, it gives CAIQGAGGATQYF.

The chain links TRBV6-1 to TRBJ1-1; TRBD1 is a possible D gene (6 bases). CDR3 size: 12 residues. The germline CDR1 and CDR2 sequences are MNHNS and SASEGT. The V gene lost 4 bases and the J gene lost 7 bases, with 10 bases spanning the gap. As DNA, the CDR3 is TGTGCCAGCAGTGGGACAGTCGGTGAAGCTTTCTTT. Translated, it gives CASSGTVGEAFF.

The chain carries TRBV4-3 and TRBJ1-4; maybe TRBD1 (5 bases). The CDR3 sequence is 17 residues long. Germline lookup yields CDR1 LGHNA and CDR2 YSLEER. V was trimmed by 0 bases and J by 3 bases, leaving 14 bases between them. The CDR3 reads CASSQDWGGMANEKLFF. CDR3 DNA: TGCGCCAGCAGCCAAGATTGGGGCGGGATGGCTAATGAAAAACTGTTTTTT.

This clone appeared a single time. The V call is TRBV19, the J call TRBJ1-2; D not resolved. Trimming shortened V by 5 bases and J by 4 bases, and 14 bases separated the two germline ends. The CDR3 is made up of 14 amino acids. CDR1 LNHDA and CDR2 SQIVND come from the germline V gene (reference sequence). In nucleotides, the CDR3 is TGTGCCAGTAGTCCAATTCAACGGGGCTATGGCTACACCTTC. Translated, it gives CASSPIQRGYGYTF.

This sequence joins TRBV6-1 and TRBJ1-1, with TRBD1 matching over 9 bases. The germline CDR1 and CDR2 sequences are MNHNS and SASEGT. V lost 5 bases to trimming and J lost 9 bases; unmatched junction nucleotides: 10. CDR3 length: 14 amino acids. CDR3 residues: CASSRDREGGKAFF. CDR3 coding DNA: TGTGCCAGCAGTCGGGACAGGGAAGGGGGCAAAGCTTTCTTT.

V gene TRBV4-3 combines with J gene TRBJ2-2; 9 bases agree with TRBD2. Germline CDR1 is LGHNA and CDR2 is YSLEER. CDR3 length equals 17 residues. The ends lost 0 bases at V and 5 bases at J; junction bases unmatched: 7. The CDR3 nucleotides are TGCGCCAGCAGCCAAGAGGTGGCGGGAGGGCCTACCGGGGAGCTGTTTTTT. Protein sequence: CASSQEVAGGPTGELFF.

The sample holds a few counts of this clone. The chain employs TRBV11-3 and TRBJ2-1, with TRBD2 identical over 9 bases. V lost 5 bases and J lost 5; bases outside the gene matches: 10. This CDR3 has 16 amino acids. Per germline, CDR1 SGHNT and CDR2 YENEEA. The CDR3 loop is CASSPRRGGADNEQFF. The CDR3 DNA is TGTGCCAGCAGCCCGCGGCGGGGGGGCGCCGACAATGAGCAGTTCTTC. Combining the CDR3 with reference TRBV11-3 and TRBJ2-1 gives the whole variable domain EAGVVQSPRYKIIEKKQPVAFWCNPISGHNTLYWYLQNLGQGPELLIRYENEEAVDDSQLPKDRFSAERLKGVDSTLKIQPAELGDSAVYLCASSPRRGGADNEQFFGPGTRLTVL.

The CDR3: CASSLAGIGLGARETQYF. CDR3 sequence (DNA): TGCGCCAGCAGCTTGGCGGGGATAGGGCTGGGGGCGAGGGAGACCCAGTACTTC. The chain is built from TRBV5-1 and TRBJ2-5; D is perhaps TRBD1 (6 bases). The CDR3 totals 18 residues. The germline V gene encodes CDR1 SGHRS and CDR2 YFSETQ. V was cut by 0 bases and J by 5 bases, with 23 bases left in between. The variable domain in full, with the rest retrieved from reference TRBV5-1 and TRBJ2-5, is KAGVTQTPRYLIKTRGQQVTLSCSPISGHRSVSWYQQTPGQGLQFLFEYFSETQRNKGNFPGRFSGRQFSNSRSEMNVSTLELGDSALYLCASSLAGIGLGARETQYFGPGTRLLVL.

The rearrangement links TRBV25-1 to TRBJ2-1, with D possibly TRBD1 on 6 matching bases. This CDR3 comprises 16 residues. CDR1 MGHDK and CDR2 SYGVNS come from the germline V gene. The ends were cut back, 7 bases at V and 9 bases at J, with 25 bases in the middle. The CDR3 DNA sequence: TGTGCCAGCACCAGGGGCGAGGGTAGTAATTTTGGTGAGCAGTTCTTC. It codes for CASTRGEGSNFGEQFF.

This chain's CDR3 is CASSLDTGNSGANVLTF. The CDR3 bases are TGTGCCAGCAGCTTAGACACAGGGAACTCCGGGGCCAACGTCCTGACTTTC. The chain joins TRBV7-8 to TRBJ2-6; perhaps TRBD1 as D (6 bases). V lost 1 base to trimming and J lost 4 bases, with 14 bases between them. The germline V gene has CDR1 SGHVS and CDR2 FQNEAQ. The CDR3 loop spans 17 amino acids. Full variable domain (rest looked up from reference TRBV7-8 and TRBJ2-6): GAGVSQSPRYKVAKRGQDVALRCDPISGHVSLFWYQQALGQGPEFLTYFQNEAQLDKSGLPSDRFFAERPEGSVSTLKIQRTQQEDSAVYLCASSLDTGNSGANVLTFGAGSRLTVL.

The chain has TRBV30 and TRBJ1-4; D ambiguous. Trimming pared 4 bases from V and 4 bases from J, leaving 10 bases between. This CDR3 has 13 amino acids. Germline CDR1 is GTSNPN and CDR2 is SVGIG (reference sequence). CDR3 sequence reads: CAWTQDFNEKLFF. The CDR3 DNA is TGTGCCTGGACGCAGGACTTTAATGAAAAACTGTTTTTT.

The V call is TRBV5-1, the J call TRBJ1-3; 7 nucleotides line up with TRBD1. V lost 0 bases and J lost 4; bases outside the gene matches: 4. This CDR3 has 15 amino acids. CDR1 is SGHRS, CDR2 YFSETQ, per germline. In DNA, the CDR3 is TGCGCCAGCAGCTTGGGACAGGACAGGGGAAACACCATATATTTT. Amino acids: CASSLGQDRGNTIYF.

The chain combines TRBV5-4 with TRBJ2-1; possible D gene TRBD2, 6 bases. With 0 bases removed from V and 10 bases from J, the gap between germline ends came to 14 bases. CDR1 is SGHNT, CDR2 YYREEE, per germline (reference sequence). The CDR3 has 14 residues. In DNA form, the CDR3 reads TGTGCCAGCAGCTTGGAGTTGGAGGGCGTGGAGCAGTTCTTC. It yields the protein CASSLELEGVEQFF.

A few counts support this clone. The V and J genes are TRBV5-1 and TRBJ2-1, with D perhaps matching TRBD2 (5 bases). V lost 0 bases and J 5 bases, leaving 12 bases between the germline ends. Germline V CDR1 and CDR2: SGHRS, YFSETQ. This CDR3 has 15 residues. CDR3: CASSLDGIRNNEQFF. DNA for the CDR3: TGCGCCAGCAGCTTGGACGGGATTAGGAACAATGAGCAGTTCTTC.

The chain joins TRBV27 to TRBJ1-1; D gene uncertain. The CDR3 covers 14 residues. The V and J ends lost 4 bases and 5 bases respectively, with 14 bases between them. Germline CDR1 MNHEY, CDR2 SMNVEV (reference sequence). CDR3 coding DNA: TGTGCCAGCAGTTCGACATCCCGAGGGACTGAAGCTTTCTTT. It encodes CASSSTSRGTEAFF.

This clone was detected a few times. The V and J genes are TRBV5-8 and TRBJ2-2, with D hard to call. This CDR3 comprises 15 residues. Germline lookup yields CDR1 SGHTS and CDR2 YDEGEE. Written as DNA, the CDR3 is TGTGCACACAGCTTCCCCCAGGCGAACACCGGGGAGCTGTTTTTT. Translating it yields CAHSFPQANTGELFF. Complete variable domain (other parts from reference TRBV5-8 and TRBJ2-2): EAGVTQSPTHLIKTRGQQATLRCSPISGHTSVYWYQQALGLGLQFLLWYDEGEERNRGNFPPRFSGRQFPNYSSELNVNALELEDSALYLCAHSFPQANTGELFFGEGSRLTVL.

CDR3 sequence reads: CASSFPGQGATDTQYF. As DNA, the CDR3 is TGTGCCAGCAGCTTTCCGGGACAGGGTGCCACAGATACGCAGTATTTT. J is TRBJ2-3 and V is TRBV5-4; 9 positions agree with TRBD1. Trimming removed 2 bases from V and 2 bases from J; junction bases left unmatched: 6. Germline CDR1 and CDR2: SGHNT and YYREEE (reference sequence). The CDR3 has 16 residues.

The J gene is TRBJ1-2, the V gene TRBV7-9, with TRBD1 as a possible D gene (6 bases). V was trimmed by 8 bases and J by 4 bases, leaving 17 bases between them. CDR1 and CDR2 from the germline V gene are SEHNR and FQNEAQ (reference sequence). This CDR3 has 14 residues. The CDR3 coding sequence is TGTGCCAGCGCTAGGGGGGGCGCGAGCTATGGCTACACCTTC. Translated: CASARGGASYGYTF.

This clone has more than one count but fewer than ten. In DNA form, the CDR3 reads TGTGCCAGCAGCGTAGATGGGGGGGCTGGGTATACGCAGTATTTT. Residues: CASSVDGGAGYTQYF. The V gene is TRBV9, the J gene TRBJ2-3, with a weak D call TRBD2 (7 bases). CDR1 is SGDLS and CDR2 is YYNGEE in the germline V gene. Trimming took off 0 bases at V and 7 bases at J, with 15 bases between the two ends. The CDR3 is made up of 15 amino acids.

The genes are TRBV2 and TRBJ2-2; maybe TRBD1 (5 bases). This CDR3 has 15 residues. V shed 7 bases and J shed 0 bases, with 12 bases lying between them. Germline CDR1 is SNHLY and CDR2 is FYNNEI. The DNA of the CDR3 is TGTGCCAGCAATTTACAGGAGACGAACACCGGGGAGCTGTTTTTT. Its translation: CASNLQETNTGELFF.

V is TRBV11-2 and J is TRBJ1-2; TRBD1 matches 8 bases. Germline trimming cut 0 bases from V and 2 bases from J; bases unmatched to any gene: 8. The CDR3 extends over 17 amino acids. Germline V CDR1 and CDR2: SGHAT, FQNNGV. CDR3 residues: CASSLDPKTGANYGYTF. DNA for the CDR3: TGTGCCAGCAGCTTAGACCCCAAGACAGGGGCCAACTATGGCTACACCTTC.

V is TRBV7-9 and J is TRBJ2-2, with a weak D call TRBD1 (5 bases). The CDR3 loop spans 14 amino acids. Deletions cut 4 bases from V and 4 bases from J, with 10 bases between. From germline, CDR1 is SEHNR and CDR2 FQNEAQ (reference sequence). The CDR3 DNA is TGTGCCAGCAGCTCCTCAGGGCGCACCGGGGAGCTGTTTTTT. This encodes CASSSSGRTGELFF. Full variable domain (outside the CDR3, taken from reference TRBV7-9 and TRBJ2-2): DTGVSQNPRHKITKRGQNVTFRCDPISEHNRLYWYRQTLGQGPEFLTYFQNEAQLEKSRLLSDRFSAERPKGSFSTLEIQRTEQGDSAMYLCASSSSGRTGELFFGEGSRLTVL.

This clone was seen a single time. The V and J genes are TRBV21-1 and TRBJ1-4; whether TRBD1, the table's D call, matches the DNA was not checked. TRBV21-1 is a pseudogene segment. This CDR3 region has 19 residues. CDR3 in amino acids: CASSRRTIRTGPTNEKLFF. As DNA, the CDR3 is TGTGCCAGCAGCAGACGAACAATCCGAACAGGGCCAACTAATGAAAAACTGTTTTTT.

The V and J genes are TRBV6-4 and TRBJ2-1; tentatively, D is TRBD1 (5 bases). The germline gives CDR1 MRHNA, CDR2 SNTAGT. The germline V and J ends were trimmed by 10 bases and 7 bases, with 14 bases remaining between them. The CDR3 is made up of 12 amino acids. CDR3 in DNA: TGTGCCACTCCTGGTGGGGCTAATGAGCAGTTCTTC. It specifies CATPGGANEQFF.

The J gene is TRBJ2-5, the V gene TRBV30; 9 positions agree with TRBD1. The trim removed 1 base at V and 5 bases at J, leaving 5 bases unmatched. CDR1 is GTSNPN and CDR2 is SVGIG in the germline V gene (reference sequence). The CDR3 is 14 amino acids. The CDR3 coding sequence is TGTGCCTGGAGTGAGGGGACAGGGTATGAGACCCAGTACTTC. This gives the protein CAWSEGTGYETQYF.

J is TRBJ1-5 and V is TRBV18, with 8 bases that match TRBD1. V shed 3 bases, J shed 5 bases, and the junction held 6 bases outside the gene matches. The germline V gene has CDR1 KGHSH and CDR2 LQKENI. The CDR3 has 15 residues. CDR3 bases: TGTGCCAGCTCACCTAGGACAGGGTCGGATCAGCCCCAGCATTTT. This encodes CASSPRTGSDQPQHF.

The J gene is TRBJ1-4, the V gene TRBV5-6, with unresolved D. CDR1 SGHDT and CDR2 YYEEEE come from the germline V gene. Trimming pared 2 bases from V and 4 bases from J, leaving 9 bases between. The length of the CDR3 is 14 residues. CDR3 sequence reads: CASSLDGDNEKLFF. The CDR3 region has the DNA TGTGCCAGCAGCTTAGACGGAGATAATGAAAAACTGTTTTTT.

The rearrangement links TRBV7-2 to TRBJ1-4; D perhaps matches TRBD1 (5 bases). Trimming removed 5 bases from V and 6 bases from J, with 13 bases in between. Germline CDR1 SGHTA, CDR2 FQGNSA. The CDR3 totals 14 residues. The CDR3 DNA is TGTGCCAGCAGCGTGGGGCGCGAGGATGAAAAACTGTTTTTT. Translating gives CASSVGREDEKLFF. Drawing the rest from reference TRBV7-2 and TRBJ1-4, the complete variable domain is GAGVSQSPSNKVTEKGKDVELRCDPISGHTALYWYRQSLGQGLEFLIYFQGNSAPDKSGLPSDRFSAERTGGSVSTLTIQRTQQEDSAVYLCASSVGREDEKLFFGSGTQLSVL.

This chain uses TRBV2 with TRBJ2-2; perhaps TRBD1 as D (6 bases). This CDR3 has 14 amino acids. V lost 6 bases and J 3 bases, leaving 11 bases between the germline ends. Germline V CDR1 and CDR2: SNHLY, FYNNEI. CDR3 residues: CASSRDIYTGELFF. CDR3 DNA: TGTGCCAGCAGCCGGGACATTTACACCGGGGAGCTGTTTTTT. The full variable domain, with the rest looked up from reference TRBV2 and TRBJ2-2, is EPEVTQTPSHQVTQMGQEVILRCVPISNHLYFYWYRQILGQKVEFLVSFYNNEISEKSEIFDDQFSVERPDGSNFTLKIRSTKLEDSAMYFCASSRDIYTGELFFGEGSRLTVL.

The V call is TRBV5-8, the J call TRBJ2-1; 7 nucleotides line up with TRBD2. The germline CDR1 and CDR2 sequences are SGHTS and YDEGEE. This CDR3 spans 15 amino acids. V lost 7 bases, J lost 2 bases, and 9 bases stayed unmatched. As DNA, the CDR3 is TGTGCCAGCGCCCGCGGGGGTAAGCCCTACAATGAGCAGTTCTTC. It yields the protein CASARGGKPYNEQFF.

This chain links TRBV7-8 with TRBJ2-7; the match to TRBD1 covers 10 bases. After removal of 5 bases from V and 5 bases from J, the junction contained 6 bases not matched to a gene. CDR1 and CDR2 from the germline V gene are SGHVS and FQNEAQ. The CDR3 spans 14 residues. Here the CDR3 DNA reads TGTGCCAGCAGCCGGGGACAGGGGAGGAACGAGCAGTACTTC. This gives the protein CASSRGQGRNEQYF.